This T cell receptor (beta chain) was recorded in a study of Graves' ophthalmopathy and Graves' hyperthyroidism. The sample holds many counts of this clonotype. Antigen: not known. Findings and caveats of the study: Also, most clonotypes expanded in the thyroid above 0.001 frequency appeared in blood. The model forecast ophthalmopathy progression, reaching roughly 64% sensitivity and 72% to 80% specificity.

The V and J ends lost 10 bases and 2 bases respectively, with 11 bases between them. The CDR3 covers 13 residues. Germline V gene lookup returns CDR1 SEHNR and CDR2 FQNEAQ (reference sequence). Diagnosis used clinical symptoms, serum thyroxine, TRAb, thyroid ultrasound and orbital computed tomography. As the starting material, 9.5 to 10 ml of fresh peripheral blood yielded the PBMCs. Amplification of TCR beta CDR3 regions used RNA transcripts. First-round RT-PCR employed HTBI primers, with a second-round multiplex PCR after it. TCRdb re-analysed the multiplex PCR reads in MiXCR, keeping a single row per CDR3 protein. The sample includes approximately 210,000 distinct CDR3 sequences, about 22% of them seen just once.

The receptor was derived from a woman aged 50 to 60 with Graves' ophthalmopathy. Sequenced sample: peripheral blood. The rearrangement links TRBV7-9 to TRBJ2-2; no clear D. CDR3 loop: CATSDRNTGELFF. CDR3 sequence (DNA): TGTGCCACCTCGGACCGTAACACCGGGGAGCTGTTTTTT.